Presented here are 13 T cell receptor beta chains from one specimen sequenced in a study of blood T cell repertoires in COVID-19. The protocol was immunoSEQ multiplex PCR, while the TCRdb copy is restricted to in-frame clones and leaves out a portion. The sample holds some 130,000 clones, 85% to 90% seen once. The specimen sequenced was peripheral blood. These receptors were collected from a man aged 50 to 60 with active COVID-19.

CDR3 sequence (DNA): TGTGCCAGCAGCCAAGAGCTAGCGGCGAACACCGGGGAGCTGTTTTTT. Translated, it gives CASSQELAANTGELFF. The chain is built from TRBV4-2 and TRBJ2-2, with 7 bases fitting TRBD2. The V and J ends lost 0 bases and 0 bases, in that order; junction bases with no gene match: 1. Looked up from germline, CDR1 is LGHNA and CDR2 is YNFKEQ. The CDR3 sequence is 16 residues long.

The chain combines TRBV6-4 with TRBJ1-6; D is possibly TRBD1 (6 bases). There are 13 residues in the CDR3. The germline V gene has CDR1 MRHNA and CDR2 SNTAGT. V lost 10 bases to trimming and J lost 5 bases, with 12 bases between them. CDR3 in amino acids: CATRQENNSPLHF. CDR3 bases: TGTGCCACCCGACAGGAAAATAATTCACCCCTCCACTTT.

This chain uses TRBV10-3 with TRBJ2-6, with 9 bases that match TRBD1. V gave up 10 bases and J gave up 1 base; unmatched junction bases: 8. CDR1 is ENHRY, CDR2 SYGVKD, per germline. The CDR3 runs to 16 residues. This chain's CDR3 is CASSGQGQSGANVLTF. As DNA, the CDR3 is TGTGCCAGCTCGGGACAGGGACAATCTGGGGCCAACGTCCTGACTTTC.

The chain couples TRBV5-6 to TRBJ2-1, with TRBD1 as a possible D gene (6 bases). Germline V gives CDR1 SGHDT, CDR2 YYEEEE. V was clipped by 4 bases and J by 0 bases, with 17 bases between them. This CDR3 is built from 17 residues. CDR3 region: CASSVASGAGSYNEQFF. The CDR3 DNA follows: TGTGCCAGCAGCGTCGCGTCAGGGGCAGGCTCCTACAATGAGCAGTTCTTC.

This clone has just a few counts. The chain uses TRBV5-1 and TRBJ1-1, with D perhaps matching TRBD1 (5 bases). V shed 1 base and J shed 10 bases, with 17 bases lying between them. Germline values: CDR1 SGHRS, CDR2 YFSETQ. This CDR3 comprises 14 residues. CDR3 residues: CASSLRQGKPVAFF. The CDR3, as DNA: TGCGCCAGCAGCTTGCGTCAGGGCAAACCGGTAGCTTTCTTT.

This clone was detected once. V and J are TRBV6-2 or TRBV6-3 and TRBJ2-3; D ambiguous. The CDR3 extends over 11 amino acids. Between the trimmed V and J ends, which lost 0 bases and 7 bases, there was a span of 2 bases. Per the germline V gene, CDR1 is MNHEY and CDR2 is SVGEGT. The CDR3 sequence is CASSYSYTQYF. The CDR3 coding sequence is TGTGCCAGCAGTTACTCCTATACGCAGTATTTT.

The J gene is TRBJ2-5, the V gene TRBV7-6; a weak D match, TRBD2 (6 bases). CDR3 size: 13 residues. The V gene's germline CDR1 is SGHVS and CDR2 FNYEAQ. Trimming took off 5 bases at V and 7 bases at J, with 14 bases between the two ends. CDR3 loop: CASSLTSIATQYF. In nucleotides, the CDR3 is TGTGCCAGCAGCCTGACTAGTATCGCGACCCAGTACTTC.

The gene calls are TRBV12-3 or TRBV12-4 and TRBJ2-7; 7 nucleotides agree with TRBD2. CDR3 length: 13 residues. V was pared by 5 bases and J by 3 bases, with 4 bases of the junction left unmatched. CDR3 sequence reads: CASSRWGGYEQYF. For the CDR3, the DNA is TGTGCCAGCAGTCGGTGGGGGGGCTACGAGCAGTACTTC.

The chain carries TRBV10-3 and TRBJ1-5; D is uncertain. Trimming left V 2 bases short and J 11 bases short, with 10 bases between. Looked up from germline, CDR1 is ENHRY and CDR2 is SYGVKD. The length of the CDR3 is 12 residues. CDR3 sequence reads: CAISETVQAQHF. CDR3 coding DNA: TGTGCCATCAGTGAGACCGTGCAGGCCCAGCATTTT.

The V gene is TRBV7-9, the J gene TRBJ1-1; the D gene is possibly TRBD1 (6 bases). Per the germline V gene, CDR1 is SEHNR and CDR2 is FQNEAQ (reference sequence). CDR3 length equals 12 residues. Between the trimmed V and J ends, which lost 10 bases and 5 bases, there was a span of 14 bases. CDR3 nucleotides: TGTGCCACCGGGGGGCGCGATACTGAAGCTTTCTTT. It codes for CATGGRDTEAFF.

The DNA of the CDR3 is TGTGCCAGCAGCCCCCGCGCGGGGGGAGTCTACACCTTC. Translated: CASSPRAGGVYTF. The chain links TRBV9 to TRBJ1-2; D perhaps matches TRBD1 (5 bases). Trimming removed 4 bases at V and 10 bases at J, with 17 bases between. The germline gives CDR1 SGDLS, CDR2 YYNGEE. The CDR3 spans 13 residues.

In nucleotides, the CDR3 is TGTGCCAGCAGCCAAACTGAGACCCAGTACTTC. This encodes CASSQTETQYF. The chain is built from TRBV11-2 and TRBJ2-5; unclear D gene. Trimming took 5 bases from V and 5 from J, leaving 6 bases between them. Per germline, CDR1 SGHAT and CDR2 FQNNGV. The CDR3 runs 11 residues.

The chain has TRBV9 and TRBJ2-2; TRBD2 matches 13 bases. The CDR3 covers 18 residues. CDR1 and CDR2 (germline): SGDLS, YYNGEE. J was trimmed by 4 bases and V by 0 bases; bases with no gene match: 6. The CDR3 DNA follows: TGTGCCAGCAGCGTAGCACTAGCGGGGGGGCCGTCCACCGGGGAGCTGTTTTTT. Its protein is CASSVALAGGPSTGELFF.